The 22 T cell receptor beta chains reported below all come from one sample, sequenced in a study of cytomegalovirus exposure and HLA in healthy donors. 13 Jbeta primers and 60 Vbeta primers were used for the PCR. TCRdb's table, derived via immunoSEQ multiplex PCR, lists solely in-frame clones and lacks some. The table shows roughly 150,000 clones, with roughly 85% occurring only once. Sequenced: PBMCs. These receptors all come from a boy aged 2 to 10 in good health and CMV-seronegative.

This CDR3 is CASRLNQDSPAGYTF. The CDR3 coding sequence is TGTGCCAGCAGACTTAACCAGGACAGCCCAGCAGGCTACACCTTC. This chain uses TRBV6-6 with TRBJ1-2, with a weak D call TRBD1 (6 bases). V was trimmed by 6 bases and J by 8 bases, leaving 22 bases between them. The CDR3 loop spans 15 amino acids. Germline assignment: CDR1 MNHNY and CDR2 SVGAGI (reference sequence).

This clone was observed a handful of times. The J gene is TRBJ1-3, the V gene TRBV25-1; 7 nucleotides agree with TRBD1. The CDR3 is made up of 16 amino acids. Germline CDR1 reads MGHDK; CDR2 reads SYGVNS. J gave up 8 bases and V 4 bases, and 14 bases lay outside the gene matches. The CDR3, as DNA: TGTGCCAGCAGTGCCGTTGACCGAGGGGGCTTTGACACCATATATTTT. The encoded protein is CASSAVDRGGFDTIYF.

The rearrangement links TRBV6-1 to TRBJ2-1; tentatively, D is TRBD2 (6 bases). The CDR3 loop spans 17 amino acids. Between the trimmed V and J ends, which lost 2 bases and 3 bases, there was a span of 17 bases. Germline V gene sequence: CDR1 MNHNS, CDR2 SASEGT. Here the CDR3 DNA reads TGTGCCAGCAGTGAAATCCGGGCGGGGAAATTCTACAATGAGCAGTTCTTC. It translates to CASSEIRAGKFYNEQFF.

The rearrangement joins TRBV5-1 to TRBJ2-1; 7 bases map to TRBD1. Germline V CDR1 and CDR2: SGHRS, YFSETQ. V lost 1 base, J lost 7 bases, and 5 bases stayed unmatched. The CDR3 is made up of 14 amino acids. CDR3 in DNA: TGCGCCAGCAGCTTGAGGGGGCTTAATAATGAGCAGTTCTTC. Amino acids: CASSLRGLNNEQFF.

The chain employs TRBV5-4 and TRBJ1-1; D is unresolved. Germline V CDR1 and CDR2: SGHNT, YYREEE (reference sequence). V dropped 3 bases and J dropped 1 base, with 7 bases sitting between them. This CDR3 is built from 13 residues. CDR3 loop: CASSSEANTEAFF. The DNA for the CDR3 is TGTGCCAGCAGCTCCGAGGCGAACACTGAAGCTTTCTTT.

The rearrangement links TRBV27 to TRBJ2-3; weak D call: TRBD2 (6 bases). The CDR3 contains 14 residues. Germline values: CDR1 MNHEY, CDR2 SMNVEV (reference sequence). Trimming pared 1 base from V and 4 bases from J, leaving 9 bases between. The DNA for the CDR3 is TGTGCCAGCAGTTTATGGGGGGAATCAGATACGCAGTATTTT. Protein: CASSLWGESDTQYF.

The chain couples TRBV5-1 to TRBJ2-5, with D maybe TRBD2 (5 bases). With 4 bases removed from V and 5 bases from J, the gap between germline ends came to 15 bases. CDR3 size: 14 residues. Germline V gene lookup returns CDR1 SGHRS and CDR2 YFSETQ. CDR3 loop: CASSPDPSPETQYF. The CDR3 nucleotides read TGCGCCAGCAGCCCGGACCCTAGCCCTGAGACCCAGTACTTC.

The rearrangement joins TRBV15 to TRBJ1-6; D gene uncertain. CDR3 length: 17 residues. CDR1 and CDR2 from the germline V gene are LNHNV and YYDKDF (reference sequence). V was cut by 0 bases and J by 0 bases, with 9 bases left in between. CDR3 residues: CATSRDRGSSYNSPLHF. As DNA, the CDR3 is TGTGCCACCAGCAGAGATAGAGGGAGCTCCTATAATTCACCCCTCCACTTT.

This chain uses TRBV9 with TRBJ2-1; D perhaps matches TRBD2 (6 bases). The CDR3 totals 14 residues. Germline assignment: CDR1 SGDLS and CDR2 YYNGEE. V was trimmed by 0 bases and J by 7 bases, leaving 11 bases between them. As DNA, the CDR3 is TGTGCCAGCAGCGTAGAAGAGGGACTGAATGAGCAGTTCTTC. Translating it yields CASSVEEGLNEQFF.

The J gene is TRBJ2-7, the V gene TRBV4-1, with 7 bases fitting TRBD1. Germline trimming cut 1 base from V and 2 bases from J; bases unmatched to any gene: 5. Germline lookup yields CDR1 MGHRA and CDR2 YSYEKL. There are 15 residues in the CDR3. The CDR3 region has the DNA TGCGCCAGCAGCCAAGGACAGGGAGCAGCCTACGAGCAGTACTTC. Amino acid sequence: CASSQGQGAAYEQYF.

This clone was detected only a few times. The chain combines TRBV20-1 with TRBJ1-1; D gene ambiguous. V dropped 7 bases and J dropped 2 bases, with 8 bases sitting between them. Germline CDR1 reads DFQATT; CDR2 reads SNEGSKA (reference sequence). The CDR3 is made up of 11 amino acids. The CDR3 nucleotides read TGCAGTGTTGAGGTAAACACTGAAGCTTTCTTT. As protein: CSVEVNTEAFF.

The CDR3 spells CALRGNTGELFF. For the CDR3, the DNA is TGTGCTCTCAGGGGGAACACCGGGGAGCTGTTTTTT. This chain connects TRBV2 to TRBJ2-2, with a tentative D call TRBD1 (6 bases). There are 12 residues in the CDR3. From germline, CDR1 is SNHLY and CDR2 FYNNEI.

V gene TRBV15 combines with J gene TRBJ2-7, with TRBD1 identical over 7 bases. The germline gives CDR1 LNHNV, CDR2 YYDKDF (reference sequence). V gave up 0 bases and J gave up 0 bases; unmatched junction bases: 17. The CDR3 contains 20 residues. CDR3 nucleotides: TGTGCCACCAGCAGAGATTTATTTATATTAGACAGGGCAAGCTCCTACGAGCAGTACGTC. It yields the protein CATSRDLFILDRASSYEQYV.

V gene TRBV19 combines with J gene TRBJ2-3; perhaps TRBD1 as D (6 bases). CDR1 and CDR2 (germline): LNHDA, SQIVND (reference sequence). V was shortened by 5 bases and J by 0 bases, with 12 bases between the two germline ends. The CDR3 extends over 15 amino acids. CDR3 in amino acids: CASSQTGMSTDTQYF. Here the CDR3 DNA reads TGTGCCAGTAGTCAAACAGGGATGAGCACAGATACGCAGTATTTT.

The V and J genes are TRBV2 and TRBJ2-1; 8 nucleotides agree with TRBD1. The CDR3 length is 13 residues. Germline-derived CDR1 and CDR2 are SNHLY and FYNNEI. V shed 6 bases and J 9 bases; nucleotides not matched to a gene: 7. This CDR3 reads CASRNAGGVEQFF. The DNA of the CDR3 is TGTGCCAGCAGGAACGCAGGGGGCGTTGAGCAGTTCTTC.

The rearrangement links TRBV30 to TRBJ1-1; the D gene is possibly TRBD1 (6 bases). The CDR3 loop spans 14 amino acids. Germline V gives CDR1 GTSNPN, CDR2 SVGIG (reference sequence). Trimming cost V 3 bases and J 5 bases, with 16 bases left between them. CDR3 sequence reads: CAWRLQGSGTEAFF. The CDR3 region has the DNA TGTGCCTGGAGACTTCAGGGGTCGGGAACTGAAGCTTTCTTT.

As to this clone: Other DNA sequences within the sample encode an identical CDR3. The rearrangement joins TRBV5-1 to TRBJ2-6, with TRBD1 as a possible D gene (5 bases). The CDR3 is 15 amino acids. Germline V CDR1 and CDR2: SGHRS, YFSETQ. V was cut by 2 bases and J by 0 bases, with 6 bases left in between. The CDR3 DNA is TGCGCCAGCAGCTTAGACAGCTCTGGGGCCAACGTCCTGACTTTC. This encodes CASSLDSSGANVLTF.

The J gene is TRBJ1-1, the V gene TRBV28, with unresolved D. CDR3 size: 15 residues. V was shortened by 1 base and J by 8 bases, with 17 bases between the two germline ends. CDR1 MDHEN and CDR2 SYDVKM come from the germline V gene. The CDR3 region is CASSLFPSQVEEAFF. In DNA form, the CDR3 reads TGTGCCAGCAGTTTATTCCCGTCCCAGGTTGAAGAAGCTTTCTTT. The variable domain in full, completed from reference TRBV28 and TRBJ1-1, reads DVKVTQSSRYLVKRTGEKVFLECVQDMDHENMFWYRQDPGLGLRLIYFSYDVKMKEKGDIPEGYSVSREKKERFSLILESASTNQTSMYLCASSLFPSQVEEAFFGQGTRLTVV.

This chain joins TRBV10-3 and TRBJ1-5; TRBD1 matches at 7 bases. The V segment lost 10 bases and the J segment 2 bases; nucleotides outside the gene matches: 8. Germline V lookup: CDR1 ENHRY, CDR2 SYGVKD. The CDR3 has 14 amino acids. CDR3 nucleotide sequence: TGTGCCAGTGCCCAGGGGGATGGCAATCAGCCCCAGCATTTT. Its protein product is CASAQGDGNQPQHF.

The J gene is TRBJ1-5, the V gene TRBV15; 9 positions agree with TRBD1. This CDR3 spans 15 amino acids. CDR1 LNHNV and CDR2 YYDKDF come from the germline V gene (reference sequence). Trimming took 3 bases from V and 4 from J; bases not matched to a gene: 4. The CDR3 spells CATSSGDRANQPQHF. The DNA for the CDR3 is TGTGCCACCAGCAGTGGGGACAGGGCAAATCAGCCCCAGCATTTT.

V and J are TRBV6-1 and TRBJ2-3, with 11 bases lining up with TRBD2. V was clipped by 5 bases and J by 6 bases; unmatched bases: 4. The CDR3 runs to 14 residues. Germline CDR1 and CDR2: MNHNS and SASEGT. The CDR3 region is CASSRLAGMDTQYF. The CDR3 DNA reads as TGTGCCAGCAGTAGACTAGCGGGGATGGATACGCAGTATTTT.

The V gene is TRBV13, the J gene TRBJ2-5, with TRBD1 matching over 8 bases. Trimming at V came to 2 bases and at J to 2 bases, leaving 1 base not matched to a gene. Germline V gene lookup returns CDR1 PRHDT and CDR2 FYEKMQ (reference sequence). The CDR3 spans 14 residues. CDR3 nucleotide sequence: TGTGCCAGCAGCTTACGGACAGGGCAAGAGACCCAGTACTTC. It encodes CASSLRTGQETQYF.